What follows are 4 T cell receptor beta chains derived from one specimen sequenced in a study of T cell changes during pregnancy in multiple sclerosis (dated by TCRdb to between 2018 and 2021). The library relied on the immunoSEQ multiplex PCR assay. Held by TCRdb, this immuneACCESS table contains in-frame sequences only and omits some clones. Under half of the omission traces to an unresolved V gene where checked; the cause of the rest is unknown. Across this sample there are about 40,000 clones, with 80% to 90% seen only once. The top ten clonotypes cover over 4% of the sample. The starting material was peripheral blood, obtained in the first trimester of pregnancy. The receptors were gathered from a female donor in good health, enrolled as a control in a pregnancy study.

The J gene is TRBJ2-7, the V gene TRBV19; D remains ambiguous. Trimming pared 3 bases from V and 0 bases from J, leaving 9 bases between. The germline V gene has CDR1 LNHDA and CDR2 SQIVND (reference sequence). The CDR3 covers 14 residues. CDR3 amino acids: CASSMVGNSYEQYF. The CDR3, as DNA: TGTGCCAGTAGTATGGTGGGCAACTCCTACGAGCAGTACTTC.

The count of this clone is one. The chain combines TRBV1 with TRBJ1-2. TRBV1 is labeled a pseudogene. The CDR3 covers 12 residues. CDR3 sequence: CTSRGWRDGYTF. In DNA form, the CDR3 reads TGCACCAGCAGAGGTTGGAGGGATGGCTACACCTTC.

CDR3 sequence (DNA): TGTGCCAGCAGCCCTCAACTAGCGGAGGCCCCCAAGAGGGAGCAGTACTTC. Encoded protein: CASSPQLAEAPKREQYF. The rearrangement joins TRBV7-9 to TRBJ2-7, with 8 bases aligning to TRBD2. The CDR3 is made up of 17 amino acids. Germline-derived CDR1 and CDR2 are SEHNR and FQNEAQ (reference sequence). After removal of 5 bases from V and 7 bases from J, the junction contained 19 bases not matched to a gene.

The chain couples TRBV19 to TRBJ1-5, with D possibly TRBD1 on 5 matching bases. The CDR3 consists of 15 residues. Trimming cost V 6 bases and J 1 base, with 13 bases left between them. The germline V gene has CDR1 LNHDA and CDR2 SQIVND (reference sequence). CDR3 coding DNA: TGTGCCAGTAGCCTGGGGGGGATGAGCAATCAGCCCCAGCATTTT. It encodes CASSLGGMSNQPQHF.